The following is a T cell receptor (beta chain) sequence with its context. What it binds is not known. This entry belongs to a study of cytomegalovirus exposure and HLA in healthy donors. This CDR3 has 16 residues. Germline CDR1 SGDLS, CDR2 YYNGEE. V was pared by 2 bases and J by 5 bases, with 7 bases of the junction left unmatched. Broader study findings: Later analysis revealed greater clonal expansion in HLA-associated TCR beta chains than in equally common others.

Use of 60 Vbeta and 13 Jbeta primers characterized the PCR. Data came from immunoSEQ multiplex PCR; TCRdb stores just in-frame clones and leaves some out. The sample has 150,000 to 200,000 clones; roughly 80% are singletons. The chain combines TRBV9 with TRBJ2-5; TRBD2 matches at 12 bases. This TCR was recovered from a human donor in good health. The specimen sequenced was PBMCs. The CDR3 sequence: CASSVGPGTSGETQYF. CDR3 bases: TGTGCCAGCAGCGTCGGCCCCGGGACTAGCGGGGAGACCCAGTACTTC.